One sample yielded the 17 T cell receptor beta chains listed below, sequenced in a study of OX40 agonist ivuxolimab in advanced cancers. TCRdb keeps only in-frame clones here, not all; method: immunoSEQ multiplex PCR. Among approximately 74,000 clones listed, 75% to 95% were seen once. Sequenced here: CD4+ or CD8+ T cells sorted from blood, sampled in a trial of the OX40 agonist ivuxolimab. These TCRs come from an adult with an advanced solid tumor such as melanoma, head and neck, liver or kidney cancer.

The CDR3 sequence is CASSQVQRQYF. In DNA form, the CDR3 reads TGTGCCAGCAGCCAAGTACAGAGGCAGTACTTC. The rearrangement joins TRBV14 to TRBJ2-7; no clear D gene. Germline V gene lookup returns CDR1 SGHDN and CDR2 FVKESK. This CDR3 has 11 residues. Trimming shortened V by 1 base and J by 9 bases, and 7 bases separated the two germline ends.

The CDR3: CASSLLGNVYSYEQYF. As DNA, the CDR3 is TGTGCCAGCAGCTTGCTAGGGAATGTTTACTCGTACGAGCAGTACTTC. This chain connects TRBV13 to TRBJ2-7; D remains ambiguous. CDR3 length: 16 amino acids. Germline V gives CDR1 PRHDT, CDR2 FYEKMQ (reference sequence). Trimming shortened V by 3 bases and J by 4 bases, and 19 bases separated the two germline ends. Using reference TRBV13 and TRBJ2-7 for the parts outside the CDR3, the full variable domain is AAGVIQSPRHLIKEKRETATLKCYPIPRHDTVYWYQQGPGQDPQFLISFYEKMQSDKGSIPDRFSAQQFSDYHSELNMSSLELGDSALYFCASSLLGNVYSYEQYFGPGTRLTVT.

The rearrangement joins TRBV28 to TRBJ2-2; D remains ambiguous. V was pared by 6 bases and J by 2 bases, with 4 bases between. Per germline, CDR1 MDHEN and CDR2 SYDVKM. This CDR3 has 12 amino acids. The CDR3 spells CASSPNTGELFF. CDR3 coding DNA: TGTGCCAGCAGCCCTAACACCGGGGAGCTGTTTTTT.

The sample holds a few counts of this clone. The chain's CDR3 is CASTPIPNTEAFF. In DNA, the CDR3 is TGTGCCAGCACTCCTATCCCGAACACTGAAGCTTTCTTT. The chain couples TRBV11-2 to TRBJ1-1, with D hard to call. Trimming shortened V by 7 bases and J by 1 base, and 10 bases separated the two germline ends. The CDR3 is 13 residues long. CDR1 and CDR2 (germline): SGHAT, FQNNGV.

The chain couples TRBV2 to TRBJ2-5, with D tentatively TRBD2 (7 bases). The germline V gene has CDR1 SNHLY and CDR2 FYNNEI. V shed 5 bases and J shed 4 bases, with 11 bases lying between them. The CDR3 runs to 13 residues. The CDR3 reads CASSPGGGETQYF. Written as DNA, the CDR3 is TGTGCCAGCAGTCCGGGGGGCGGAGAGACCCAGTACTTC. The whole variable domain, remainder taken from reference TRBV2 and TRBJ2-5, is EPEVTQTPSHQVTQMGQEVILRCVPISNHLYFYWYRQILGQKVEFLVSFYNNEISEKSEIFDDQFSVERPDGSNFTLKIRSTKLEDSAMYFCASSPGGGETQYFGPGTRLLVL.

The rearrangement joins TRBV5-1 to TRBJ1-6; 11 bases are shared with TRBD1. The CDR3 length is 17 residues. Germline loops: CDR1 SGHRS, CDR2 YFSETQ. V dropped 4 bases and J dropped 2; count of bases not matched to a gene: 5. CDR3 sequence (DNA): TGCGCCAGCAGCCCTGGACAGGGGGCCGCCTATAATTCACCCCTCCACTTT. Translated, it gives CASSPGQGAAYNSPLHF.

V and J are TRBV7-9 and TRBJ1-1; the D is unclear. The length of the CDR3 is 11 residues. Trimming pared 2 bases from V and 4 bases from J, leaving 2 bases between. The germline V gene encodes CDR1 SEHNR and CDR2 FQNEAQ (reference sequence). The CDR3 region is CASSLSTEAFF. For the CDR3, the DNA is TGTGCCAGCAGCTTAAGCACTGAAGCTTTCTTT.

Here the CDR3 reads CASSPGDKLYEQYF. The CDR3 nucleotides are TGTGCCAGCAGTCCCGGGGACAAACTTTACGAGCAGTACTTC. J is TRBJ2-7 and V is TRBV14; perhaps TRBD1 as D (6 bases). This CDR3 has 14 residues. Germline V gene lookup returns CDR1 SGHDN and CDR2 FVKESK. The V and J ends lost 6 bases and 4 bases respectively, with 16 bases between them.

V and J are TRBV7-2 and TRBJ2-5; 11 bases align to TRBD2. CDR1 SGHTA and CDR2 FQGNSA come from the germline V gene. The CDR3 runs 16 residues. V gave up 4 bases and J gave up 1 base; unmatched junction bases: 5. CDR3 bases: TGTGCCAGCAGCTCCAGACTAGCGGGGTTCCAAGAGACCCAGTACTTC. Translation gives CASSSRLAGFQETQYF.

The chain employs TRBV7-2 and TRBJ2-1; 9 bases match TRBD2. This CDR3 region has 15 residues. CDR1 is SGHTA and CDR2 is FQGNSA in the germline V gene. Trimming cost V 5 bases and J 0 bases; bases outside gene matches: 2. The CDR3 nucleotides read TGTGCCAGCAGCCGTAGCGGGAGCTCCTACAATGAGCAGTTCTTC. This translates into CASSRSGSSYNEQFF.

The chain links TRBV4-2 to TRBJ2-1; 7 nucleotides align to TRBD2. After removal of 4 bases from V and 4 bases from J, the junction contained 10 bases not matched to a gene. The CDR3 covers 16 residues. CDR1 and CDR2 from the germline V gene are LGHNA and YNFKEQ. CDR3 nucleotide sequence: TGTGCCAGCAGCCCCATGGAGGCTAGCGGTTACAATGAGCAGTTCTTC. It specifies CASSPMEASGYNEQFF.

The chain is built from TRBV10-3 and TRBJ2-5; 8 nucleotides agree with TRBD1. From germline, CDR1 is ENHRY and CDR2 SYGVKD. V lost 2 bases, J lost 4 bases, and 15 bases stayed unmatched. The CDR3 runs 18 residues. CDR3 amino acids: CAISEPPLRQGPGETQYF. The CDR3 DNA reads as TGTGCCATCAGTGAGCCACCCCTTCGACAGGGGCCGGGAGAGACCCAGTACTTC.

V gene TRBV9 combines with J gene TRBJ2-3; D could derive from TRBD1 or TRBD2 (5 bases each). This CDR3 has 15 residues. CDR1 is SGDLS and CDR2 is YYNGEE in the germline V gene. Trimming shortened V by 6 bases and J by 1 base, and 15 bases separated the two germline ends. In DNA form, the CDR3 reads TGTGCCAGCACCGTGGGGGTGGAGGGCACAGATACGCAGTATTTT. It yields the protein CASTVGVEGTDTQYF.

This chain links TRBV4-1 with TRBJ2-5; possibly TRBD1 for D (5 bases). The J call may be in error: the DNA end matches TRBJ2-7 better. CDR3 length: 16 residues. CDR1 MGHRA and CDR2 YSYEKL come from the germline V gene. CDR3 coding DNA: TGCGCCAGCAGCCAAGAACATCAGGGATTCTCCTACGAGCAGTACTTC. Its translation: CASSQEHQGFSYEQYF.

The chain links TRBV30 to TRBJ2-5; tentatively, D is TRBD2 (6 bases). CDR3 length: 13 amino acids. Germline lookup yields CDR1 GTSNPN and CDR2 SVGIG (reference sequence). V was shortened by 2 bases and J by 5 bases, with 12 bases between the two germline ends. The CDR3, as DNA: TGTGCCTGGAGTCCCGGAGGGGTGGAGACCCAGTACTTC. Its translation is CAWSPGGVETQYF.

This CDR3 reads CASSLVQGKNTEAFF. The CDR3, as DNA: TGCGCCAGCAGTCTGGTCCAGGGAAAGAACACTGAAGCTTTCTTT. V gene TRBV4-1 combines with J gene TRBJ1-1; perhaps TRBD1 as D (5 bases). V was clipped by 6 bases and J by 1 base, with 15 bases between them. The length of the CDR3 is 15 residues. Germline assignment: CDR1 MGHRA and CDR2 YSYEKL.

CDR3 coding DNA: TGTGCCAGCAGCTTAGCACAAGGGCTAGGTTACACCGGGGAGCTGTTTTTT. This encodes CASSLAQGLGYTGELFF. The chain carries TRBV11-2 and TRBJ2-2, with no clear D. V lost 1 base and J lost 3, with 15 bases in between. Looked up from germline, CDR1 is SGHAT and CDR2 is FQNNGV. This CDR3 comprises 17 residues.